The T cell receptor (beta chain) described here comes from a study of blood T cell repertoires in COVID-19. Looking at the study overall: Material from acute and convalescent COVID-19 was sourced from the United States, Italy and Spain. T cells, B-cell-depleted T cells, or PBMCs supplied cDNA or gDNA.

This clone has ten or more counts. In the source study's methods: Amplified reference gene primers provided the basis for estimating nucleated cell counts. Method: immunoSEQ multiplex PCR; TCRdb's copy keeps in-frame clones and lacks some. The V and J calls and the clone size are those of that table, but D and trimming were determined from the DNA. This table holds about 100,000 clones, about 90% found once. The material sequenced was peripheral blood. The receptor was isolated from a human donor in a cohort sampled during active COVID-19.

The CDR3 DNA sequence: TGTGCCAGCAGTCCCGACAGTACCTACGAGCAGTACTTC. Its protein product is CASSPDSTYEQYF. The J gene is TRBJ2-7, the V gene TRBV6-2 or TRBV6-3; D is possibly TRBD1 (5 bases). Germline values: CDR1 MNHEY, CDR2 SVGEGT. This CDR3 comprises 13 residues. V shed 5 bases and J shed 2 bases, with 10 bases lying between them.